This T cell receptor (beta chain) is drawn from a study of CD8 T cells in Susac syndrome. Overall study results and limits: In its TCR sequencing and HLA analysis, the study acknowledged that the number of individuals was relatively small.

In the case of this clonotype: Its antigen is still unknown.

This CDR3 has 15 residues. Germline V CDR1 and CDR2: SEHNR, FQNEAQ (reference sequence). V dropped 5 bases and J dropped 2 bases, with 16 bases sitting between them. RNA totalling about 0.45 to 1 ug underwent reverse transcription with random hexamers. Amplification of TCR beta CDR3 was carried out by immunoSEQ multiplex PCR, which covered 54 Vbeta and 13 Jbeta segments. Using its own MiXCR run on the immunoSEQ multiplex PCR reads, TCRdb lists one record per CDR3 protein. The repertoire has 250,000 to 300,000 distinct CDR3 sequences, 80% to 90% of them found once; the top ten carry about 0.11%. The source is a human donor with multiple sclerosis. The chain is built from TRBV7-9 and TRBJ2-7; no clear D gene. The sample taken for sequencing was CD8+ T cells from PBMCs. Written as DNA, the CDR3 is TGTGCCAGCAGCCCTCGGACCGGCAGAACCTACGAGCAGTACTTC. Protein: CASSPRTGRTYEQYF.